This T cell receptor (beta chain) was sequenced for a study of blood T cell repertoires in COVID-19. TCRdb's table, derived via immunoSEQ multiplex PCR, lists solely in-frame clones and lacks some. Of 120,000 to 150,000 clones detected, approximately 81% appear once; the ten largest clones hold approximately 38%. Material for sequencing was peripheral blood. The clonotype comes from a human donor in a cohort sampled during active COVID-19.

The CDR3 reads CASMPGQGNYGYTF. The CDR3, as DNA: TGTGCCAGTATGCCGGGACAGGGGAACTATGGCTACACCTTC. This chain connects TRBV19 to TRBJ1-2; 10 nucleotides line up with TRBD1. From germline, CDR1 is LNHDA and CDR2 SQIVND (reference sequence). The CDR3 contains 14 residues. V shed 7 bases, J shed 2 bases, and the junction held 4 bases outside the gene matches.